This is a list of T cell receptor beta chains from one sample in a study of blood T cell repertoires in COVID-19. The repertoire was sequenced with immunoSEQ multiplex PCR; TCRdb's copy has only in-frame clones and lacks some. The sample has a few hundred thousand clones; roughly 80% are singletons. The sample consisted of PBMCs or T cells enriched from blood (not recorded which). The receptor set was obtained from a man in his forties or fifties who had recovered from COVID-19. Both conserved end residues are part of each CDR3.

V,CDR3
TRBV5-4,CASSLKSLSVDTQYF
TRBV10-2,CASTSTSGRAISDEQFF
TRBV6-5,CASAETGNTGELFF
TRBV28,CASSEAADTQYF
TRBV10-3,CAISDGHLTQETQYF
TRBV7-6,CASSLEEGPDYGYTF
TRBV5-1,CASSLAELAGRDEQFF
TRBV29-1,CSVERDRGPTEAFF
TRBV10-3,CAISAGQGSGNTIYF
TRBV5-1,CASSFAEINYGYTF
TRBV4-1,CASSPWDRGRDTQYF
TRBV3-1/TRBV3-2,CASSLGQRETQYF
TRBV30,CAWSDPPRGAFEKLFF
TRBV4-3,CASSRGRDYQVGEQFF
TRBV3-1/TRBV3-2,CASSQGYPPRQYF
TRBV2,CASSERGVRGDGYTF
TRBV7-3,CASSLGTRSDTQYF
TRBV28,CASSRTGARSYEQYF
TRBV27,CASSFGYEQYF
TRBV6-4,CASSLLAGSYNEQFF
TRBV5-1,CASSPGQENYEQYF
TRBV7-6,CASSPGQGAREQYF
TRBV5-8,CASKVVGGQGPSGAFF
TRBV19,CASSSNRGTEAFF
TRBV29-1,CSVVGGAQNSYGYTF